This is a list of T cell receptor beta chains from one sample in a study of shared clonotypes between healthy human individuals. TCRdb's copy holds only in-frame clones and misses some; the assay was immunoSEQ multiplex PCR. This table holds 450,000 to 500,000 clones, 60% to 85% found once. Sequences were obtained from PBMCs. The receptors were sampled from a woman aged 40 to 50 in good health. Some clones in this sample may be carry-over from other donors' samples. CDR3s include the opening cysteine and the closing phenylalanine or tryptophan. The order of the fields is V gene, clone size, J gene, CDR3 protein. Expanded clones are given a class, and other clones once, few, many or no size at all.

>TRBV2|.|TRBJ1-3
CASSPDRSSGNTIYF
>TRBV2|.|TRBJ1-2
CASRGRLGGYTF
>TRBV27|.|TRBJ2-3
CASRKKWVTDTQYF
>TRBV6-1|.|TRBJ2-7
CASSEEGGHSYEQYF
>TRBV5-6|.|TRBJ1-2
CASSFVTGDGYTF
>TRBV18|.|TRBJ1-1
CASRGDTEAFF
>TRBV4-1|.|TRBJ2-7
CASSQEGDVSYEQYF
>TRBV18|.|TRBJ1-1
CASSSNREGTFF
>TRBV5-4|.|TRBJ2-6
CASSLGAGSSGANVLTF
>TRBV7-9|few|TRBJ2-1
CASSLGGGQYNEQFF
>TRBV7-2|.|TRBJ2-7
CASSPRGAGVYEQYF
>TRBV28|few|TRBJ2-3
CASSLLAGDTQYF
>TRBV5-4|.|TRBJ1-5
CASSWSGQGFGGNQPQHF
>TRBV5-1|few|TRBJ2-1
CASRGLAGYNEQFF
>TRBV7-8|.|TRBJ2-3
CASSLVQGVWGDTQYF
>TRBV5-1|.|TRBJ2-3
CASSFQAGGADTQYF
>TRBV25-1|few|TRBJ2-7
CASSEGAGQGGWSYEQYF
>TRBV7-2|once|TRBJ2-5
CASTSLAGGGTQYF
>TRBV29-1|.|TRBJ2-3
CSVSGWQDTQYF
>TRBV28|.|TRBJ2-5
CASSISGTAFQETQYF
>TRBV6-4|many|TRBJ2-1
CASSDSSGSGNNEQFF
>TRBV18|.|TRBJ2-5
CASSPLGGETQYF
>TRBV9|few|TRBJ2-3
CASSSTPTPDTQYF
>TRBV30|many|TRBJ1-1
CAHGRVWAFF
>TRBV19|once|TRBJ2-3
CASSIAGGSDTQYF
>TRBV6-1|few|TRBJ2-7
CASGLALSYEQYF
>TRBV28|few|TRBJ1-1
CASTLRQLNTEAFF
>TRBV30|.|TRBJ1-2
CAWSGGTNYGYTF
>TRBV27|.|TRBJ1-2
CASSMHRDRGEGYTF
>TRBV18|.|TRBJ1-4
CASSAYRGPDEKLFF
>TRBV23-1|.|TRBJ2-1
CASSQSRGTSYNEQFF
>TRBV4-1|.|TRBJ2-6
CASSQYHRSSGANVLTF
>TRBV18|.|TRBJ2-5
CASSPPGTGLLGETQYF
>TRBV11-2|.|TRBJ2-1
CASSLFGLAGVDEQFF
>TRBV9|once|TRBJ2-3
CASSGTTSTDTQYF
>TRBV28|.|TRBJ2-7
CASSFLAGLLGEQYF
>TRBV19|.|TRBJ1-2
CASSINGDNYGYTF
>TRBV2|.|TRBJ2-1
CASAGTGDSFYNEQFF
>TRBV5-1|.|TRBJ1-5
CASSEGTGNQPQHF
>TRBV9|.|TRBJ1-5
CASSALEGSFHQPQHF
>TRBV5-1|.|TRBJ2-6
CASSSVSGANVLTF
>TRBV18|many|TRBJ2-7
CASSPGHEQYF
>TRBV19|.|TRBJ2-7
CASTPGWASTEQYF
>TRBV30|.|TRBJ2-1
CAWSVRYWSSYNEQFF
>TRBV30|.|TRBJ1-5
CAWSVLRGRVQPQHF
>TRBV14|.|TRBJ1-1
CASSQVGRTRRNRTEAFF
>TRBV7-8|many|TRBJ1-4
CASSLRQGRDEKLFF
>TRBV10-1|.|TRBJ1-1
CASSAKNRDVQAGVTEAFF
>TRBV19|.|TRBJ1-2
CASSISVHYGYTF
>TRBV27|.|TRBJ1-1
CASRGDSDPEAFF
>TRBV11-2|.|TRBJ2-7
CASSLAGPGYEQYF
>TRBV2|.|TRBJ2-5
CASSGPWETQYF
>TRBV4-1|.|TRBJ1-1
CASSLSTGGGTEAFF
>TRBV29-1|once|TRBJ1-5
CSVVQGSNQPQHF
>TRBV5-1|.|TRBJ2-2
CASRTGTKHLNTGELFF